Reported below is one T cell receptor beta chain. No cognate antigen has been identified for it. Within one base of it there is no much larger clone, and no base qualities were kept. This specimen's time point label, per the study, means: baseline before first vaccination. Vaccinee samples came from UK trials COV001 and COV002, including a single-blind randomized controlled phase 2/3 trial of AZD1222 (ChAdOx1 nCoV-19) in healthy adults. Trial participant PBMC samples were collected at day 0 and day 28 after the second dose for TCRbeta chain sequencing. V gives up 5 bases and J gives up 7 bases, and the segment between their germline ends measures 15 bases. The CDR3 numbers 14 residues from cysteine through phenylalanine. Kept here is only the CDR3 DNA, which spans 42 bases and is read in frame from base 1. The germline V gene sets CDR1 to SGHTA and CDR2 to FQGNSA. These data belong to a study of T cell responses to AZD1222 COVID-19 vaccine (dated by TCRdb to the early 2020s). Looking at the study overall: AZD1222 recipients whose second dose came at about 4 weeks and those whose second dose came at about 12 weeks were combined into one group, since spike-specific TCR depth and breadth did not differ between the two schedules. Enrollment into the trials was organized by age into subgroups of 18-55, 56-69 and 70-plus years, and those subgroups contained roughly 140, 27 and 60 TCR-sequenced participants, respectively. A total of 230 to 250 trial participants underwent TCR sequencing, of whom nearly 210 received two doses of AZD1222 and about 25 received two doses of the MenACWY control vaccine. Beyond this particular receptor, the publication reports: The whole spike protein was spanned by vaccine-associated CD4 TCRs, and dominant responses were seen in regions 160-218 and 743-854. Participants were mostly white British, with more females than males. The authors suggested clonal diversity may have been underestimated. In the small 56-69-year group, the increase in depth fell short of significance, most likely because of low power. After two AZD1222 doses, both the breadth and the depth of spike-specific TCRs were significantly higher than at day 0 and than in MenACWY recipients. No day 14 peak-response samples were available, so repertoires were characterized only after the peak T cell response. Nearly half of unique spike-specific TCRs reportedly recognized epitopes outside regions mutated in the B.1.351 and B.1.1.7 variants. Conclusions about previously exposed vaccinees are limited, since just a handful of AZD1222 recipients were seropositive for SARS-CoV-2 at baseline.

The CDR3 regions of human TCRbeta chains were subjected to immunosequencing. Concerning the study's data processing: TCRs in the repertoires were compared against a reference library of SARS-CoV-2-specific TCRs that had been generated with the MIRA antigen-specificity platform. Breadth was defined as the fraction of unique TCRs that were SARS-CoV-2-associated. Depth was defined as the fraction of total T cells that were SARS-CoV-2-associated. Each spike-specific TCR was assigned to its reactive spike region and to a CD4 or CD8 class using the MIRA data. Log10-transformed breadth and depth values were compared by one-way ANOVA with Sidak's multiple comparisons tests. Here the immuneACCESS table is served through TCRdb, limited to in-frame sequences with V and J called. Missing clones are a known gap in these copies; in checked studies unresolved V genes cover under half, and the rest lacks a known reason. D and trimming come from the DNA, and the V and J calls and clone size come from that table. This sample holds about 130,000 clones; roughly nine tenths were observed only once. 1.5% to 2% of the sample is taken by the ten largest.

The specimen was peripheral blood, collected on day 0 of AZD1222 vaccination. This chain joins TRBV7-2 to TRBJ2-1; no D gene is confidently identified. The TCR was taken from an adult in good health. The DNA sequence is given as TGTGCCAGCAGCCCATCTCGAGTAGTAAATGAGCAGTTCTTC. Its protein is CASSPSRVVNEQFF.